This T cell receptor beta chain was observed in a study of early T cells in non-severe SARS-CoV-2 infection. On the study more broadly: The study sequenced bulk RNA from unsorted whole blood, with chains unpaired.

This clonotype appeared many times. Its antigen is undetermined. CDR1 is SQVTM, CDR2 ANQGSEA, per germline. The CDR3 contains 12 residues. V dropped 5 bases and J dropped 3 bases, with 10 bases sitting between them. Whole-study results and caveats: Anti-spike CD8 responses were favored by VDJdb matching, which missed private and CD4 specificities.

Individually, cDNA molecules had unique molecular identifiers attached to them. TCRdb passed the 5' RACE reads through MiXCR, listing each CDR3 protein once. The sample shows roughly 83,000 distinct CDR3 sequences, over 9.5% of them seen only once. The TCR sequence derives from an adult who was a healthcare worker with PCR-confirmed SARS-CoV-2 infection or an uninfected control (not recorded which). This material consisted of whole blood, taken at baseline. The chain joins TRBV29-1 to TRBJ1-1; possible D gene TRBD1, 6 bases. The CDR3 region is CSVQGIDTEAFF. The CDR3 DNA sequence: TGCAGCGTTCAGGGGATCGACACTGAAGCTTTCTTT.